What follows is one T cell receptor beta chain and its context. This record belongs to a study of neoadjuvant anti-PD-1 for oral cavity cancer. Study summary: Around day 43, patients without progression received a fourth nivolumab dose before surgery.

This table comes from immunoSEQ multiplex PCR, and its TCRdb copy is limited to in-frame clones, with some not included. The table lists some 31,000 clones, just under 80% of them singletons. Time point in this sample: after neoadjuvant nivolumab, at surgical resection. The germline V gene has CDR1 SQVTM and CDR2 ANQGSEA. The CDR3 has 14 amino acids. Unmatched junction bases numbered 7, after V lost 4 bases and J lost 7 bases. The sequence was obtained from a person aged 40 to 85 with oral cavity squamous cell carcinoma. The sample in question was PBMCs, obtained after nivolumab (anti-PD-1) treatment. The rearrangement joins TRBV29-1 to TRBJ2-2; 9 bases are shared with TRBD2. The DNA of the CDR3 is TGCAGCGTTGTGAGCGGGGGGATCGACGGGGAGCTGTTTTTT. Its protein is CSVVSGGIDGELFF.